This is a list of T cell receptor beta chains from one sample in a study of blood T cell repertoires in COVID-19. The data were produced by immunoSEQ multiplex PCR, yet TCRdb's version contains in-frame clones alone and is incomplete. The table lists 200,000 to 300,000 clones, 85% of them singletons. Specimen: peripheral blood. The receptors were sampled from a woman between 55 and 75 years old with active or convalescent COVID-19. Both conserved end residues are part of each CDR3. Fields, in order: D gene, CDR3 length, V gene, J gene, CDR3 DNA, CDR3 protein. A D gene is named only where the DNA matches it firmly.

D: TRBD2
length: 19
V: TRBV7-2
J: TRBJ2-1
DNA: TGTGCCAGCAGCGTACCCGGACTAGCGGGAGGAAGCTCCTACAATGAGCAGTTCTTC
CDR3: CASSVPGLAGGSSYNEQFF

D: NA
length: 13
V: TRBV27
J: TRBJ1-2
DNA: TGTGCCAGCAGTTTTTGGCAGGGGATCGGCTACACCTTC
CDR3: CASSFWQGIGYTF

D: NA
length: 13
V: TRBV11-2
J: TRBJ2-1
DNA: TGTGCCAGCAGCTTAAGACCCGGACTTGAGCAGTTCTTC
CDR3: CASSLRPGLEQFF

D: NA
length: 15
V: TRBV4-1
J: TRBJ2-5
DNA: TGCGCCAGCAGCCAAGAGGGGCGTGGTAGGGAGACCCAGTACTTC
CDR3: CASSQEGRGRETQYF

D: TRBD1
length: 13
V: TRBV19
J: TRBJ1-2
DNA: TGTGCCAGTAGTCGCGGACAGGGTTATGGCTACACCTTC
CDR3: CASSRGQGYGYTF

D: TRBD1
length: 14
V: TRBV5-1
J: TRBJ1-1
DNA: TGCGCCAGCAGCCCGTTGACAGGGGGCACTGAAGCTTTCTTT
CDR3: CASSPLTGGTEAFF

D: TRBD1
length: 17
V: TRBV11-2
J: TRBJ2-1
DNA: TGTGCCAGCAGCCAATCTACCGGGACAGATACCTACAATGAGCAGTTCTTC
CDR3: CASSQSTGTDTYNEQFF

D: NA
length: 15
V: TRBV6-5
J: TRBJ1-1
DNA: TGTGCCAGCAGTTGGGCAGGTGGCTCGAGCACTGAAGCTTTCTTT
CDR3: CASSWAGGSSTEAFF

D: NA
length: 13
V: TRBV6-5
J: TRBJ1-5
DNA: TGTGCCAGCGGGCAGGGGTTGAATCAGCCCCAGCATTTT
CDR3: CASGQGLNQPQHF

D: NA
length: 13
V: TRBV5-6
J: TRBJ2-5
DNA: TGTGCCAGCAGCCTCCGGGTTGGCGGGACCCAGTACTTC
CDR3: CASSLRVGGTQYF

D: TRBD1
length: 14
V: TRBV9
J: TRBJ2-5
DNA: TGTGCCAGCAGCGACGACAGGGGGCAGGAGACCCAGTACTTC
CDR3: CASSDDRGQETQYF

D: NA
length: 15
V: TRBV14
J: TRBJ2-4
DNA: TGTGCCAGCAGCCCCAAGGAGGTAGCCAAAAACATTCAGTACTTC
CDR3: CASSPKEVAKNIQYF

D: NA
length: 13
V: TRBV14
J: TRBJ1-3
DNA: TGTGCCAGCAGCCAACTCGCTGGAAACACCATATATTTT
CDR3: CASSQLAGNTIYF

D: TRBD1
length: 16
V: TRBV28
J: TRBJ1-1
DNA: TGTGCCAGCAGAACCCGGGACAGTAAAATGAACACTGAAGCTTTCTTT
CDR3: CASRTRDSKMNTEAFF

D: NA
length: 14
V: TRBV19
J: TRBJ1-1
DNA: TGTGCCAGTAGCCCAGTCTTGGTGAACACTGAAGCTTTCTTT
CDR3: CASSPVLVNTEAFF